The sequence of this TCR beta chain was determined in a study of early T cells in non-severe SARS-CoV-2 infection. About the research overall: Sequenced material consisted of bulk RNA (from unsorted whole blood), and chains were unpaired.

With regard to this clonotype: What it recognizes is unknown.

Overall study results and limits: Missing private and CD4 specificities, VDJdb matching favored anti-spike CD8 responses.

CDR1 and CDR2 (germline): LGHNA, YSLEER. The CDR3 totals 18 residues. V lost 0 bases to trimming and J lost 7 bases; unmatched junction nucleotides: 13. Unique molecular identifiers were added to individual cDNA molecules. TCRdb re-analysed the 5' RACE reads in MiXCR, keeping a single row per CDR3 protein. This table has roughly 72,000 distinct CDR3 sequences, around 13% appearing once. This clonotype originated in an adult who was a healthcare worker with PCR-confirmed SARS-CoV-2 infection or an uninfected control (not recorded which). The rearrangement uses TRBV4-3 and TRBJ2-1; 9 positions match TRBD2. Source material: whole blood. CDR3 region: CASSQDPPRLAGKNEQFF. DNA for the CDR3: TGCGCCAGCAGCCAAGACCCGCCGAGGCTAGCGGGAAAGAATGAGCAGTTCTTC.